The clone carrying this TCR beta chain was recorded many times. Its antigen is currently unknown. TCRdb re-called the 5' RACE reads through MiXCR, storing one row per CDR3 protein. The sample records 20,000 to 30,000 distinct CDR3 sequences, approximately 9.5% being singletons. The time point denotes: sample taken at primary tumor resection. Sequencing was performed on whole RNA extracted from tumor and nontumor lung tissue, or from frozen PBMC, and the material was left unsorted. This sample was taken from a study of spatial heterogeneity in lung cancer. Study summary: Each time, sequencing found more beta-chain sequences than alpha-chain sequences. Tumor regions showed TCR transcript counts that correlated strongly with a T cell module score from matched bulk RNA-seq. Study results and caveats: One measure, the expanded intratumoral alpha and beta TCR count, tracked tumor mutation counts.

The clonotype originates from a male donor with early-stage non-small cell lung cancer. Sequences were derived from lung tumor tissue, sampled at surgery.

Here the CDR3 DNA reads TGTGCCAGCTCACCAATGACAAGGACCTACGAGCAGTACTTC. It yields the protein CASSPMTRTYEQYF. This chain links TRBV18 with TRBJ2-7; D is ambiguous. Germline loops: CDR1 KGHSH, CDR2 LQKENI. This CDR3 is built from 14 residues. V lost 2 bases and J 2 bases, leaving 10 bases between the germline ends.